This T cell receptor (beta chain) was found in a study of CD8 T cells in ankylosing spondylitis. CDR3 size: 15 residues. The ends were cut back, 1 base at V and 2 bases at J, with 10 bases in the middle. One entry per CDR3 protein results from TCRdb running MiXCR on the 5' RACE reads. The data hold about 360,000 distinct CDR3 sequences, with 14% to 15% observed a single time. At least ten counts were recorded for this clonotype. The receptor was isolated from a male donor with ankylosing spondylitis or in good health (not recorded which). V is TRBV12-3 or TRBV12-4 and J is TRBJ2-3; possible D gene TRBD2, 5 bases. Sequencing was done on a sample of blood, either unsorted or a sorted T cell fraction (not recorded which). CDR3 DNA: TGTGCCAGCAGTTTAGAGCGGTTGACCACAGATACGCAGTATTTT. Protein product: CASSLERLTTDTQYF.